This TCR beta chain was captured by sequencing in a study of CD8+ T cells in alopecia areata. Across the study: The tofacitinib course ran for 6 to 18 months and was followed by 6 months off drug.

As for treatment: oral pan-JAK inhibitor, 5-10 mg twice daily. Collection of lesional scalp punch biopsies and peripheral blood was performed in alopecia areata patients. Germline lookup yields CDR1 GTSNPN and CDR2 SVGIG (reference sequence). V lost 0 bases to trimming and J lost 1 base, with 12 bases between them. The CDR3 has 15 residues. Notes on this clone: Antigen: not known.

Overall study results and limits: Relative to normal scalp, lesional scalp, especially alopecia totalis/universalis, showed higher clonality. Among the top 100, expanded CD8+ clones, as well as scalp clonality, were significantly decreased by tofacitinib.

Following RNA extraction, reverse transcription yielded cDNA that acted as the sequencing template. TCRdb's table, derived via immunoSEQ multiplex PCR, lists solely in-frame clones and lacks some. The sample carries about 120,000 clones, approximately 52% recorded once. V gene TRBV30 combines with J gene TRBJ2-5; possible D gene TRBD2, 5 bases. The sequence was obtained from a human donor with alopecia areata. Sequenced material: CD8+ T cells sorted from blood, taken at week 4, from a patient treated with tofacitinib. The CDR3 DNA sequence: TGTGCCTGGAGTGTACTCGAGGGCCCCCAAGAGACCCAGTACTTC. It yields the protein CAWSVLEGPQETQYF.